This T cell receptor (beta chain) was identified in a study of PD-1 blockade in mismatch repair-deficient tumors. Study information: Patients had about eleven mismatch repair-deficient cancer types and were previously treated and progressing. General study findings and limits: About 5% of the roughly 150 peptide-expanded blood TCRs were also found in tumor.

Noted time point: identical approximately ten-day culture without peptide (control). Cells were stimulated approximately 9 days with each of roughly seven ELISpot-reactive neoantigens. An identically run culture lacking peptide was the fold-change baseline. Trimming took 1 base from V and 3 from J; bases not matched to a gene: 6. The germline gives CDR1 MRHNA, CDR2 SNTAGT. This CDR3 spans 16 amino acids. The protocol was immunoSEQ multiplex PCR, while the TCRdb copy is restricted to in-frame clones and leaves out a portion. The top ten clones hold 10% to 12% of a sample with around 13,000 clones, 80% to 90% of them seen once. As to this clone: Its specificity is not known.

The receptor comes from an adult with mismatch repair-deficient cancer. The chain has TRBV6-4 and TRBJ2-1; 7 bases line up with TRBD2. Material: cells cultured in vitro, obtained from a patient treated with pembrolizumab. CDR3 region: CASSDFTSVNYNEQFF. CDR3 sequence (DNA): TGTGCCAGCAGTGACTTTACTAGCGTGAACTACAATGAGCAGTTCTTC.